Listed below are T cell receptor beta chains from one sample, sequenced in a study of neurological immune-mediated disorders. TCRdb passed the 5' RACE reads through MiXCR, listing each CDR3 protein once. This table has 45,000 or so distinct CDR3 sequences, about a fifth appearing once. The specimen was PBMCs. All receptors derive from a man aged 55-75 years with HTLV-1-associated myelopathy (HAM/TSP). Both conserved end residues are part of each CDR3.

CASSVGGRSSDTQYF,TRBV9
CASSLSRSWTKKIQYF,TRBV12-3/TRBV12-4
CASSSSVGETQYF,TRBV27
CASSSDRGARQYF,TRBV7-8
CASSPVVPGSGSPLHF,TRBV18
CASSPGGLAGGYDTYNEQFF,TRBV14
CASSPQLAGELNEQFF,TRBV18
CSARDAGSLATNEKLFF,TRBV20-1
CASSSRGSSSYNEQFF,TRBV28
CASSQVAGNTEAFF,TRBV3-1
CASGGLYSDTQYF,TRBV5-1
CASSLAGETQYF,TRBV5-1
CASSPQGLPYEQYF,TRBV5-1
CASNQNEGFYGYTF,TRBV6-1
CASSPTGNEKLFF,TRBV6-5
CASSVKGALNTGELFF,TRBV9
CASSEAGRLTQYF,TRBV2
CSGLRGRDEAFF,TRBV20-1
CSARFPDTQYF,TRBV20-1
CASRGQGIYNEQFF,TRBV2
CASSSSPGLGSSGRNTGELFF,TRBV12-3/TRBV12-4
CSARDEKGASEAFF,TRBV20-1
CSASPGQTRTHEQYF,TRBV20-1
CAGSPGLAGGGEQFF,TRBV12-3/TRBV12-4
CASSQVLLGNNEQFF,TRBV3-1
CASNRAGGTGELFF,TRBV6-5
CASSLPIAGYNEQFF,TRBV5-1
CSAPDGMAAQYF,TRBV20-1
CSVRLAGGPETQYF,TRBV29-1
CSVEYGTSAYNEQFF,TRBV29-1
CASSPRGAGIPEAFF,TRBV12-3/TRBV12-4
CASSLEPQGGTEAFF,TRBV5-1
CASSLSVAGAHEQFF,TRBV5-5
CASSVGTVGTDTQYF,TRBV9
CASSLRLAGYNEQFF,TRBV5-1
CASSIWGDTQYF,TRBV19
CATSTYRGGNEQFF,TRBV15
CASSKVRGYEQYF,TRBV21-1
CASSSDRPLETQYF,TRBV5-1